The present T cell receptor beta chain was sequenced within a study of beta chain features in type 1 diabetes (dated by TCRdb to between 2018 and 2020). A note on the overall study: Mean age, gender distribution, total cell number and subset yield did not differ between patients and healthy donors. A total of over 95,000,000 sorted cells were examined across all samples, and RNA yield correlated strongly with the number of cells per subset. In the study, recently diagnosed type 1 diabetes patients and matched healthy donors were compared on the TCRB repertoires of their sorted circulating CD4+ T cell subsets. Regulatory and stem cell-like memory subsets were isolated from only 8 patients and roughly eight healthy donors, whereas naive and central memory subsets came from all 30 or so donors. Results the study describes overall, beyond this receptor: PCR might favor shorter templates, but patient and control samples were amplified and corrected together, so any skew would affect both groups equally. Because small numbers of individuals were included in the HLA sub-analyses, any influence of HLA type on TCRB rearrangement was left unresolved. Because cDNA rather than genomic DNA was sequenced, highly expressing activated cells could have been over-represented, although no difference in activation and CD3 levels was found between groups. Type 1 diabetes patients showed a moderate but significant shortening of TCRB CDR3 length in all four CD4+ subsets. At VDJ recombination sites, patients with type 1 diabetes made fewer insertions and deleted more nucleotides, a pattern implying thymic rearrangement abnormalities. Naive, central memory and regulatory TCRB repertoires appeared to be more similar among patients than among healthy donors.

The entire amount of isolated RNA was reverse transcribed using the High Capacity cDNA Reverse Transcription Kit, so the sequenced TCRB transcripts were expressed ones. Deep immunoSEQ sequencing was performed on naive, central memory and regulatory T cell samples, with an average of approximately 3.9 million total reads per sample. Sorted cells were lysed in RLT buffer, and RNA was extracted using DNase-treated RNeasy Micro or Mini kits according to cell number. To prevent cross-contamination, each cell subset was processed individually, whereas patient and healthy donor samples were processed jointly. Using the immunoSEQ multiplex PCR, TCRB sequences were amplified from cDNA into 87-bp fragments spanning the CDR3 region. Sequencing of the amplicons was done on the Illumina HiSeq platform. As for how the authors treated the data: Synthetic template baselines were used to correct PCR bias computationally, reads within Hamming distance 2 were collapsed together, and singletons that could not be merged were discarded. By aligning reads against IMGT, V, D and J genes, CDR3 length, and insertions or deletions at six rearrangement sites were assigned. Within each subset, clonotype counts were normalized to sorted cell number, after which true diversity and Gini coefficients were computed with the tcR R package. The overlap coefficient, calculated on TCRB nucleotide sequences, was used to measure repertoire sharing. As a proxy for the pre-selection repertoire, out-of-frame TCRB sequences from naive cells were analyzed. Here the immuneACCESS table is served through TCRdb, limited to in-frame sequences with V and J called. Missing clones are a known gap in these copies; in checked studies unresolved V genes cover under half, and the rest lacks a known reason. V and J calls and clone size are copied from that table; D and trimming were computed from the DNA. This sample lists 500,000 to 850,000 clones; roughly an eighth were detected once. Of the sample, 0.03% to 0.045% is held by the ten largest clones.

Each donor gave one peripheral blood draw, around 0.12 L on average, collected into heparinised tubes. A BD FACSAria II and a panel including CD45RO, CCR7, CD25, CD127, CD95 and CD27 were used to sort naive, central memory, regulatory and stem cell-like memory CD4+ T cells. Every sorted population had a purity above 95%. Right away, PBMCs were isolated by Lymphoprep density gradient centrifugation and were stained directly, with no culture step. So that batch effects would be minimized, each experiment stained and sorted samples in pairs, pairing one healthy donor with one patient. As to this clone: It has no known antigen specificity. No much larger clonotype is one base removed from it; base qualities were not supplied.

The CDR3 sequence holds 13 residues, the cysteine and phenylalanine included. The retained sequence is limited to the CDR3, 39 bases, with the frame set at the first base. The trim is 0 bases for V and 9 bases for J, with a gap of 9 bases between the germline ends. Based on the germline V gene, the CDR1 and CDR2 sequences are MNHEY and SVGAGI. The chain couples TRBV6-5 to TRBJ2-1; the D region is possibly TRBD1 or TRBD2, each matching across 5 bases. The receptor was derived from a man aged 18 to 30 with type 1 diabetes. Sequencing input: naive CD4+ T cells from blood. The sample's cell subset or site label, in plain terms: true naive CD4+ T cells. This receptor has the CDR3 CASSYSPGAEQFF. DNA sequence: TGTGCCAGCAGTTACTCCCCCGGGGCTGAGCAGTTCTTC.